These 22 T cell receptor beta chains share one sample of origin, sequenced in a study of human T cells and chemical hapten exposure. This sample's time point: patch test 1, 2 weeks after DPC sensitization. The treatment: therapeutic diphenylcyclopropenone sensitization with weekly scalp DPC. One entry per CDR3 protein results from TCRdb running MiXCR on the RACE reads. This sample carries 120,000 or so distinct CDR3 sequences, roughly 13% of them seen once, and the ten largest clones take around 0.99%. The sample was whole blood, taken in connection with sensitization to the hapten diphenylcyclopropenone (DPC). These receptors came from a man aged 18-30 years with alopecia areata. Some clones in this sample may be carry-over from other donors' samples.

A few counts support this clonotype. This chain uses TRBV20-1 with TRBJ1-1, with TRBD1 identical over 8 bases. This CDR3 has 14 amino acids. Looked up from germline, CDR1 is DFQATT and CDR2 is SNEGSKA (reference sequence). J was trimmed by 6 bases and V by 2 bases; bases with no gene match: 8. CDR3: CSARSPGQASEAFF. The CDR3 region has the DNA TGCAGTGCTAGATCACCGGGACAGGCATCTGAAGCTTTCTTT.

The chain uses TRBV28 and TRBJ2-5; D unclear. The length of the CDR3 is 14 residues. V was pared by 3 bases and J by 3 bases, with 11 bases between. Germline V CDR1 and CDR2: MDHEN, SYDVKM. Written as DNA, the CDR3 is TGTGCCAGCAGTTTGACTTATGGGGAAGAGACCCAGTACTTC. Translation gives CASSLTYGEETQYF.

The gene calls are TRBV4-2 and TRBJ2-1; D gene unclear. The germline V gene encodes CDR1 LGHNA and CDR2 YNFKEQ. CDR3 length equals 15 residues. The ends were cut back, 0 bases at V and 4 bases at J, with 10 bases in the middle. The CDR3, as DNA: TGTGCCAGCAGCCAAGATTTAAAGGTTTACAATGAGCAGTTCTTC. As protein: CASSQDLKVYNEQFF.

This clonotype occurred many times. The chain joins TRBV7-2 to TRBJ2-2; no firm D call. V lost 5 bases, J lost 3 bases, and 7 bases lay in between. Germline loops: CDR1 SGHTA, CDR2 FQGNSA. CDR3 length equals 13 residues. DNA for the CDR3: TGTGCCAGCAGCCGACGATACACCGGGGAGCTGTTTTTT. It encodes CASSRRYTGELFF.

The table lists this clonotype with a few counts. This sequence joins TRBV20-1 and TRBJ1-3; a weak D match, TRBD1 (6 bases). This CDR3 is 14 amino acids long. From germline, CDR1 is DFQATT and CDR2 SNEGSKA (reference sequence). The V end lost 5 bases, the J end lost 3 bases, and 14 bases lay between the germline ends. CDR3 DNA sequence: TGCAGTGCTCCCCCCGACAGGCTTGGAAACACCATATATTTT. This encodes CSAPPDRLGNTIYF.

Only a few counts were recorded for this clonotype. V usage is TRBV3-1 and J usage is TRBJ1-5; D ambiguous. CDR1 and CDR2 from the germline V gene are LGHDT and YNNKEL (reference sequence). The CDR3 consists of 13 residues. The V and J ends lost 3 bases and 10 bases respectively, with 13 bases between them. The chain's CDR3 is CASSQGRNGPQHF. Written as DNA, the CDR3 is TGTGCCAGCAGCCAGGGGAGAAATGGACCCCAGCATTTT.

The table lists this clonotype with many counts. The V call is TRBV15, the J call TRBJ1-3, with D uncertain. This CDR3 has 15 amino acids. The V end was cut by 1 base, the J end by 2 bases, with 9 bases between. Per the germline V gene, CDR1 is LNHNV and CDR2 is YYDKDF (reference sequence). The CDR3 reads CATSRVQAAGNTIYF. For the CDR3, the DNA is TGTGCCACCAGCAGAGTTCAGGCGGCTGGAAACACCATATATTTT.

The V and J genes are TRBV5-5 and TRBJ1-5, with TRBD1 as a possible D gene (6 bases). CDR3 length: 15 residues. Per the germline V gene, CDR1 is SGHKS and CDR2 is YYEKEE (reference sequence). V lost 4 bases and J lost 5, with 16 bases in between. The CDR3 DNA reads TGTGCCAGCAGCCTCGTAGGGGCAGGGGATCAGCCCCAGCATTTT. This gives the protein CASSLVGAGDQPQHF.

The chain is built from TRBV10-2 and TRBJ2-7, with D tentatively TRBD1 (5 bases). The length of the CDR3 is 12 residues. The germline V gene has CDR1 WSHSY and CDR2 SAAADI. Deletions cut 6 bases from V and 2 bases from J, with 8 bases between. The DNA for the CDR3 is TGCGCCAGCAGCACAGGTCCCTACGAGCAGTACTTC. Protein: CASSTGPYEQYF.

This clonotype came up a few times. The chain carries TRBV6-1 and TRBJ1-5, with 7 bases matching TRBD1. This CDR3 contains 13 residues. The J segment lost 3 bases and the V segment lost 7 bases, leaving 3 bases of the junction unmatched. The germline V gene encodes CDR1 MNHNS and CDR2 SASEGT. Written as DNA, the CDR3 is TGTGCCAGCACGGGACAGACCAATCAGCCCCAGCATTTT. This encodes CASTGQTNQPQHF.

V is TRBV7-8 and J is TRBJ2-3, with 8 bases fitting TRBD2. Germline CDR1 is SGHVS and CDR2 is FQNEAQ. This CDR3 comprises 17 residues. J gave up 3 bases and V 5 bases, and 13 bases lay outside the gene matches. The CDR3 bases are TGTGCCAGCAGCGGTTCTATCGGGGGGGGCTTGACAGATACGCAGTATTTT. Amino acids: CASSGSIGGGLTDTQYF.

The chain uses TRBV6-5 and TRBJ2-2; D may be TRBD1 or TRBD2 (5 bases each). CDR3 length: 17 amino acids. V was cut by 5 bases and J by 1 base, with 17 bases left in between. Germline assignment: CDR1 MNHEY and CDR2 SVGAGI. The CDR3 reads CASSRKAGTGNTGELFF. CDR3 sequence (DNA): TGTGCCAGCAGTCGAAAAGCCGGGACGGGGAACACCGGGGAGCTGTTTTTT.

This clonotype has just a few counts. The V and J genes are TRBV4-1 and TRBJ2-7; D perhaps matches TRBD1 (5 bases). Germline V CDR1 and CDR2: MGHRA, YSYEKL. The CDR3 consists of 18 residues. Trimming took 3 bases from V and 2 from J, leaving 23 bases between them. The CDR3 is CASSHSFVRRTSTYEQYF. The CDR3 DNA follows: TGCGCCAGCAGCCACTCCTTCGTCCGACGGACATCAACCTACGAGCAGTACTTC.

A few counts support this clonotype. This CDR3 reads CSVESRTSGGYNEQFF. The CDR3 DNA sequence: TGCAGCGTTGAAAGCCGGACTAGCGGGGGATACAATGAGCAGTTCTTC. This rearrangement joins TRBV29-1 to TRBJ2-1; 13 bases align to TRBD2. With 2 bases clipped from V and 4 bases from J, the junction kept 5 bases outside the gene matches. This CDR3 is built from 16 residues. CDR1 is SQVTM and CDR2 is ANQGSEA in the germline V gene.

The chain employs TRBV6-1 and TRBJ2-2; 8 nucleotides match TRBD1. CDR3 length: 13 amino acids. Germline CDR1 reads MNHNS; CDR2 reads SASEGT. V was pared by 6 bases and J by 5 bases, with 2 bases of the junction left unmatched. For the CDR3, the DNA is TGTGCCAGCAGGGACAGGGTAACCGGGGAGCTGTTTTTT. This encodes CASRDRVTGELFF.

The gene calls are TRBV20-1 and TRBJ2-3, with 8 bases identical to TRBD2. The CDR3 is made up of 14 amino acids. Germline CDR1 is DFQATT and CDR2 is SNEGSKA (reference sequence). With V trimmed by 1 base and J by 4 bases, 4 bases remained unmatched. The CDR3 bases are TGCAGTGCTAGAGCGGGGGGGCGGCCAGATACGCAGTATTTT. Translating gives CSARAGGRPDTQYF.

In nucleotides, the CDR3 is TGTGCCAGCAGTTACTCGATTTTGACTAGCGGGGGGGAAGAGACCCAGTACTTC. Residues: CASSYSILTSGGEETQYF. This sequence joins TRBV6-2 or TRBV6-3 and TRBJ2-5; 14 nucleotides agree with TRBD2. The CDR3 is 18 residues long. Trimming removed 0 bases from V and 3 bases from J; junction bases left unmatched: 6. Per the germline V gene, CDR1 is MNHEY and CDR2 is SVGEGT.

This clonotype has only a few counts. The rearrangement uses TRBV24-1 and TRBJ2-5, with 7 positions matching TRBD1. Germline CDR1 is KGHDR and CDR2 is SFDVKD. The CDR3 runs to 16 residues. Unmatched junction bases numbered 13, after V lost 7 bases and J lost 3 bases. CDR3 DNA: TGTGCCACCAGGTTATCCCCGAGACAGGGTGAAGAGACCCAGTACTTC. This encodes CATRLSPRQGEETQYF.

This chain connects TRBV24-1 to TRBJ2-3, with TRBD1 as a possible D gene (6 bases). The CDR3 runs to 17 residues. Germline CDR1 reads KGHDR; CDR2 reads SFDVKD. The V gene lost 3 bases and the J gene lost 6 bases, with 21 bases spanning the gap. The CDR3 protein is CATSDRRTEVGVDTQYF. CDR3 sequence (DNA): TGTGCCACCAGTGATCGTAGGACAGAGGTCGGGGTGGATACGCAGTATTTT.

This clonotype was observed many times. CDR3 sequence (DNA): TGTGCCAGCAGGTCCAACAGGGGACGTGGCTATGGCTACACCTTC. Its translation: CASRSNRGRGYGYTF. The chain has TRBV11-2 and TRBJ1-2, with TRBD1 matching 7 bases. Germline-derived CDR1 and CDR2 are SGHAT and FQNNGV. Unmatched junction bases numbered 11, after V lost 6 bases and J lost 4 bases. CDR3 length: 15 amino acids.

This clonotype occurred a few times. This chain uses TRBV5-5 with TRBJ2-3; a possible D gene is TRBD1 (6 bases). The V end lost 0 bases, the J end lost 1 base, and 12 bases lay between the germline ends. Germline V gene sequence: CDR1 SGHKS, CDR2 YYEKEE (reference sequence). This CDR3 is 16 amino acids long. This CDR3 is CASSLGGQSRTDTQYF. The CDR3 region has the DNA TGTGCCAGCAGCTTGGGGGGGCAGAGCCGCACAGATACGCAGTATTTT.

The chain carries TRBV7-9 and TRBJ1-3; D might be TRBD1 (6 bases). Trimming stripped 3 bases from V and 0 bases from J, with 12 bases between. CDR3 size: 16 residues. CDR1 is SEHNR and CDR2 is FQNEAQ in the germline V gene (reference sequence). This CDR3 is CASSFGQFISGNTIYF. The DNA for the CDR3 is TGTGCCAGCAGCTTCGGACAGTTTATCTCTGGAAACACCATATATTTT.